This is a list of T cell receptor beta chains from one sample in a study of identifying expanded T cells in peripheral blood. Clones were sequenced by immunoSEQ multiplex PCR, and TCRdb holds only the in-frame ones, with some missing. The repertoire includes some 96,000 clones, approximately 89% of them detected once, and 5.5% to 6.5% sits in the top ten. Source material: blood. All receptors derive from a person aged 18 to 75 in good health. CDR3s include the opening cysteine and the closing phenylalanine or tryptophan. Each record gives: J gene, D gene, V gene, clone size, CDR3 DNA, CDR3 protein. A D gene is named only where the DNA matches it firmly. Not every row has a clone size; where given, it reads once, few, many or a size class.

j_call: TRBJ1-1; d_call: -; v_call: TRBV18; clone_size: -; cdr3_nt: TGTGCCAGCTCACCGAGACAGATCGGTGACACTGAAGCTTTCTTT; cdr3_aa: CASSPRQIGDTEAFF
j_call: TRBJ2-5; d_call: -; v_call: TRBV15; clone_size: -; cdr3_nt: TGTGCCACCAGCATTCGAGGGGTTCAAGAGACCCAGTACTTC; cdr3_aa: CATSIRGVQETQYF
j_call: TRBJ1-1; d_call: -; v_call: TRBV19; clone_size: -; cdr3_nt: TGTGCCAGTACTGGGGCTGAAGCTTTCTTT; cdr3_aa: CASTGAEAFF
j_call: TRBJ2-7; d_call: TRBD1; v_call: TRBV5-1; clone_size: -; cdr3_nt: TGCGCCAGCAGCTTGGTAGGGACAGGGGGGGAGCAGTACTTC; cdr3_aa: CASSLVGTGGEQYF
j_call: TRBJ1-2; d_call: -; v_call: TRBV4-1; clone_size: -; cdr3_nt: TGCGCCAGCAGCCAATTACAGGATAACTATGGCTACACCTTC; cdr3_aa: CASSQLQDNYGYTF
j_call: TRBJ2-4; d_call: -; v_call: TRBV28; clone_size: -; cdr3_nt: TGTGCCAGCGTAGGGCATAGTCAAAACATTCAGTACTTC; cdr3_aa: CASVGHSQNIQYF
j_call: TRBJ1-2; d_call: -; v_call: TRBV6-5; clone_size: -; cdr3_nt: TGTGCCAGCAGTTTTAAAGATCCTGGGGCCTATGGCTACACCTTC; cdr3_aa: CASSFKDPGAYGYTF
j_call: TRBJ2-1; d_call: -; v_call: TRBV19; clone_size: -; cdr3_nt: TGTGCCAGTAGTATTCTATCGGGGAGTGGGACCTACAATGAGCAGTTCTTC; cdr3_aa: CASSILSGSGTYNEQFF
j_call: TRBJ2-2; d_call: TRBD1; v_call: TRBV5-4; clone_size: -; cdr3_nt: TGTGCCAGCAGCCCTCCCCCGACAGGGCGGACCGGGGAGCTGTTTTTT; cdr3_aa: CASSPPPTGRTGELFF
j_call: TRBJ1-2; d_call: -; v_call: TRBV6-1; clone_size: -; cdr3_nt: TGTGCCAGCAGTGAAGGACAGATCCTGAACTATGGCTACACCTTC; cdr3_aa: CASSEGQILNYGYTF
j_call: TRBJ2-1; d_call: TRBD2; v_call: TRBV11-2; clone_size: -; cdr3_nt: TGTGCCAGCAGCCTAGCGGGGCCCAATGAGCAGTTCTTC; cdr3_aa: CASSLAGPNEQFF
j_call: TRBJ2-1; d_call: TRBD2; v_call: TRBV11-3; clone_size: -; cdr3_nt: TGTGCCAGCAGCTCTGGACTAGCGGGAGGGGAGGGTGAGCAGTTCTTC; cdr3_aa: CASSSGLAGGEGEQFF
j_call: TRBJ2-3; d_call: -; v_call: TRBV7-3; clone_size: few; cdr3_nt: TGTGCCAGCAGCCCCATGCCGGGGGGCACAGATACGCAGTATTTT; cdr3_aa: CASSPMPGGTDTQYF
j_call: TRBJ2-5; d_call: -; v_call: TRBV7-2; clone_size: once; cdr3_nt: TGTGCCAGCAGCACACATCAGGGGAAGGCCCAGTACTTC; cdr3_aa: CASSTHQGKAQYF
j_call: TRBJ2-1; d_call: TRBD2; v_call: TRBV19; clone_size: once; cdr3_nt: TGTGCCAGCCGCGGGGGAGCGGGAGGTTACAATGAGCAGTTCTTC; cdr3_aa: CASRGGAGGYNEQFF
j_call: TRBJ1-5; d_call: -; v_call: TRBV7-9; clone_size: -; cdr3_nt: TGTGCCAGCAGCTTAGTTGGAGACCAGCCCCAGCATTTT; cdr3_aa: CASSLVGDQPQHF
j_call: TRBJ1-2; d_call: -; v_call: TRBV19; clone_size: few; cdr3_nt: TGTGCCAGTAGTATAGGGACAGAAGGAGTTGGAGGCTACACCTTC; cdr3_aa: CASSIGTEGVGGYTF
j_call: TRBJ2-7; d_call: TRBD2; v_call: TRBV29-1; clone_size: -; cdr3_nt: TGCAGCGTTGAATTAGGGGCGGGAGGGTACGAGCAGTACTTC; cdr3_aa: CSVELGAGGYEQYF